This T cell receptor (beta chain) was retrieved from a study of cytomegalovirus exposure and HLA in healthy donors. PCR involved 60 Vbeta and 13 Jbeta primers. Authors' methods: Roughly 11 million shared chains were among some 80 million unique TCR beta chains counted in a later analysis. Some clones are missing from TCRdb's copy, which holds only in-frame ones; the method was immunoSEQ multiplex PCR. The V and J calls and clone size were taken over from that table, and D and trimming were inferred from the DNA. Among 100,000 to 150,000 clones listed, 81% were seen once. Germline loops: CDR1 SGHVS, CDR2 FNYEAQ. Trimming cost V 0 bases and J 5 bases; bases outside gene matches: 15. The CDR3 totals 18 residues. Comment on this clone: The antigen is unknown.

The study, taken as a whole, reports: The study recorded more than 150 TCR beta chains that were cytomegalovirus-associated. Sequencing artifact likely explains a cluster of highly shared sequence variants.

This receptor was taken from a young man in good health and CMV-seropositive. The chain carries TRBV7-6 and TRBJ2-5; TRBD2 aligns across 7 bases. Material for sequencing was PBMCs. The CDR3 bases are TGTGCCAGCAGCTTAGCGGGAGAGAGCGGGGCGACCCGGGAGACCCAGTACTTC. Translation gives CASSLAGESGATRETQYF.